This is a list of T cell receptor beta chains from one sample in a study of human T cells and chemical hapten exposure. MiXCR, applied by TCRdb to the RACE reads, yields one record per CDR3 protein. The sample has 75,000 to 80,000 distinct CDR3 sequences; 8.5% to 10% are singletons. The specimen sequenced was whole blood. The source of these receptors is a female donor in good health. Some clones in this sample may be carry-over from other donors' samples. Each CDR3 is given with its conserved first and last residue. The order of the fields is J gene, clone size, V gene, D gene, CDR3 DNA, CDR3 protein. The D gene is left open where the match is weak. Part of the rows lack a size; the others show once, few, many or a class for expanded clones.

TRBJ1-6	medium-sized	TRBV12-3/TRBV12-4	.	TGTGCCAGCAGCTCTACCGGGACCTATAATTCACCCCTCCACTTT	CASSSTGTYNSPLHF
TRBJ2-5	many	TRBV7-8	.	TGTGCCAGCAGCTTAGTCATGGGGGCTAGAGTGGAGACCCAGTACTTC	CASSLVMGARVETQYF
TRBJ2-1	few	TRBV7-2	.	TGTGCCAGCAGCCCCCGAGGGAACGGGCCCCCTACCTACAATGAGCAGTTCTTC	CASSPRGNGPPTYNEQFF
TRBJ1-1	medium-sized	TRBV27	.	TGTGCCAGCAGTTTAGCAGGGACGAACACTGAAGCTTTCTTT	CASSLAGTNTEAFF
TRBJ2-5	few	TRBV5-1	.	TGCGCCAGCAGCTCGGGACGGCTGCAAGAGACCCAGTACTTC	CASSSGRLQETQYF
TRBJ2-7	.	TRBV11-2	.	TGTGCCAGCAGCCATGGCCGGGACGCCCTCTACGAGCAGTACTTC	CASSHGRDALYEQYF
TRBJ1-3	.	TRBV5-1	.	TGCGCCAGCAGCTTGGTCCAGTCCGCCTCTCTAACCTCTGGAAACACCATATATTTT	CASSLVQSASLTSGNTIYF
TRBJ2-5	many	TRBV6-6	.	TGTGCCAGCAGTTACTCGCCCGTACCTTACCAAGAGACCCAGTACTTC	CASSYSPVPYQETQYF
TRBJ2-7	few	TRBV5-1	TRBD2	TGCGCCAGCAGCCCGACTAGCGTTATTCGCGAGCAGTACTTC	CASSPTSVIREQYF
TRBJ2-3	medium-sized	TRBV7-7	.	TGTGCTAGCAGCCGACCGGGACACCTGAAAATGGCAGATACGCAGTATTTT	CASSRPGHLKMADTQYF
TRBJ1-4	many	TRBV18	.	TGTGCCAGCTCACCGCTAGCAACTAATGAAAAACTGTTTTTT	CASSPLATNEKLFF
TRBJ2-3	many	TRBV10-3	.	TGTGCCATCAGTGAGTACGCAGGATCTAGCACAGATACGCAGTATTTT	CAISEYAGSSTDTQYF
TRBJ2-3	few	TRBV12-3/TRBV12-4	.	TGTGCCAGCCGGACCCGGGGTCGTATCCCCATGCAGTATTTT	CASRTRGRIPMQYF
TRBJ2-5	many	TRBV11-2	TRBD1	TGTGCCAGCGGGACAGGGGATTGGCAAGAGACCCAGTACTTC	CASGTGDWQETQYF
TRBJ2-3	few	TRBV18	.	TGTGCCAGCTCATCCCAACAACGCACAGATACGCAGTATTTT	CASSSQQRTDTQYF
TRBJ1-1	few	TRBV19	.	TGTGCCAGTAGTATAGATACGGGGGTTTCGAACACTGAAGCTTTCTTT	CASSIDTGVSNTEAFF
TRBJ1-5	many	TRBV29-1	.	TGCAGCGTTGGCGAGGGGTTTGATCAGCCCCAGCATTTT	CSVGEGFDQPQHF
TRBJ1-5	few	TRBV2	.	TGTGCCAGCAGACCGTGGTGGAATCAGCCCCAGCATTTT	CASRPWWNQPQHF
TRBJ2-3	few	TRBV10-3	.	TGTGCCATCAGTGAGATCGAGGTAGATACGCAGTATTTT	CAISEIEVDTQYF
TRBJ2-6	.	TRBV5-1	TRBD1	TGCGCCAGCACTCTACATAAAGGGGGCCTCTCTGGGGCCAACGTCCTGACTTTC	CASTLHKGGLSGANVLTF
TRBJ1-3	.	TRBV2	TRBD1	TGTGCCAGCAGGGACAGGGGTTTTTTTCTCGGAAACACCATATATTTT	CASRDRGFFLGNTIYF
TRBJ1-1	.	TRBV16	TRBD1	TGTGCCAGCAGCCCAAAAGGGACAGGGGTCACTGAAGCTTTCTTT	CASSPKGTGVTEAFF
TRBJ1-1	.	TRBV7-2	.	TGTGCCAGCAGCTTAGTGAGGGAATTCGAAGCTTTCTTT	CASSLVREFEAFF
TRBJ1-5	many	TRBV21-1	.	TGTGCCACGTCGGGCAATCAGCCCCAGCATTTT	CATSGNQPQHF
TRBJ2-5	.	TRBV11-2	.	TGTGCCAGCAGCCCTTCAGAGACCCAGTACTTC	CASSPSETQYF
TRBJ2-3	few	TRBV25-1	.	TGTGCCAGCGGAGGGGGCGGGGTCTTCTTGGATACGCAGTATTTT	CASGGGGVFLDTQYF
TRBJ2-7	few	TRBV27	.	TGTGCCAGCCGACCGGGACTCTCCTCCTACGAGCAGTACTTC	CASRPGLSSYEQYF
TRBJ1-1	.	TRBV12-3/TRBV12-4	.	TGTGCCAGCAGTTTAGACAGGGTCGGAACTGAAGCTTTCTTT	CASSLDRVGTEAFF
TRBJ1-4	many	TRBV7-8	.	TGTGCCAGCAGCTTAGAAGGACTCTCGACAGAAAAACTGTTTTTT	CASSLEGLSTEKLFF
TRBJ2-7	many	TRBV6-5	.	TGTGCCAGCAGTCCACCGGGACGGAATGAGCAGTACTTC	CASSPPGRNEQYF